These T cell receptor beta chains were read from a single sample in a study of OX40 agonist ivuxolimab in advanced cancers. The data were produced by immunoSEQ multiplex PCR, yet TCRdb's version contains in-frame clones alone and is incomplete. The data contain some 87,000 clones, about 93% of them seen just once; the ten biggest clones take up around 0.43%. The specimen comprised CD4+ or CD8+ T cells sorted from blood, sampled in a trial of the OX40 agonist ivuxolimab. These receptors originate from an adult with an advanced solid tumor such as melanoma, head and neck, liver or kidney cancer. Both conserved end residues are part of each CDR3. The order of the fields is clone size, V gene, D gene, J gene, CDR3 protein, CDR3 DNA. A D gene is named only where the DNA matches it firmly. Some rows have no size entry. The others give once, few or many, or a class for an expanded clone.

.,TRBV19,TRBD1,TRBJ2-1,CASSSTGGRHNEQFF,TGTGCCAGTAGCTCAACAGGGGGGCGACACAATGAGCAGTTCTTC
.,TRBV6-5,.,TRBJ1-2,CASKKEGNYGYTF,TGTGCCAGCAAAAAAGAGGGGAACTATGGCTACACCTTC
.,TRBV5-1,TRBD2,TRBJ2-2,CASSLAGGTGELFF,TGCGCCAGCAGCTTGGCGGGGGGCACCGGGGAGCTGTTTTTT
.,TRBV19,TRBD1,TRBJ2-4,CASSRTGRQNIQYF,TGTGCCAGTAGTAGGACAGGGAGGCAAAACATTCAGTACTTC
.,TRBV19,.,TRBJ1-1,CASSIVTSRQTNTEAFF,TGTGCCAGTAGTATTGTGACGTCGAGACAGACGAACACTGAAGCTTTCTTT
once,TRBV7-2,.,TRBJ2-2,CASSRFETGTGELFF,TGTGCCAGCAGCCGGTTCGAAACAGGCACCGGGGAGCTGTTTTTT
.,TRBV7-6,.,TRBJ2-1,CASSLWTSNEQFF,TGTGCCAGCAGCTTATGGACGTCCAATGAGCAGTTCTTC
once,TRBV18,TRBD1,TRBJ2-5,CASSPGQTETQYF,TGTGCCAGCTCACCGGGACAGACAGAGACCCAGTACTTC
.,TRBV30,.,TRBJ1-2,CAWTPPGGYGYTF,TGTGCCTGGACCCCCCCGGGGGGCTATGGCTACACCTTC
.,TRBV2,.,TRBJ2-2,CASSVLSAGELFF,TGTGCCAGCAGTGTACTTTCCGCCGGGGAGCTGTTTTTT
.,TRBV6-5,.,TRBJ1-2,CASSYSSGTPGYTF,TGTGCCAGCAGTTACTCGAGCGGGACCCCTGGCTACACCTTC
.,TRBV6-4,.,TRBJ1-1,CASSFKVGTEAFF,TGTGCCAGCAGTTTTAAGGTGGGCACTGAAGCTTTCTTT
.,TRBV28,TRBD1,TRBJ2-3,CASSTGQGTDTQYF,TGTGCCAGCAGTACAGGACAGGGTACAGATACGCAGTATTTT
.,TRBV19,.,TRBJ2-7,CASSIIGDGAYEQYF,TGTGCCAGTAGTATAATTGGGGACGGTGCCTACGAGCAGTACTTC
.,TRBV29-1,.,TRBJ2-6,CSVDVAGANVLTF,TGCAGCGTTGATGTTGCCGGGGCCAACGTCCTGACTTTC
.,TRBV2,.,TRBJ2-2,CASRSRTMNTGELFF,TGTGCCAGCAGGTCCAGGACTATGAACACCGGGGAGCTGTTTTTT
.,TRBV5-4,.,TRBJ2-5,CASSLYLPGQETQYF,TGTGCCAGCAGCTTGTACCTCCCGGGCCAAGAGACCCAGTACTTC
.,TRBV5-1,.,TRBJ2-2,CASSSGPDTGELFF,TGCGCCAGCAGCTCCGGCCCTGACACCGGGGAGCTGTTTTTT
once,TRBV27,.,TRBJ1-2,CASAPGRGYGYTF,TGTGCCAGCGCACCGGGACGGGGATATGGCTACACCTTC
.,TRBV28,.,TRBJ2-3,CASSPPWLGSTDTQYF,TGTGCCAGCAGTCCCCCCTGGCTAGGAAGCACAGATACGCAGTATTTT
few,TRBV30,.,TRBJ1-1,CAWSEFGIEAFF,TGTGCCTGGAGTGAGTTCGGGATTGAAGCTTTCTTT
.,TRBV7-8,TRBD1,TRBJ1-2,CASSLGVAGGAGGYGYTF,TGTGCCAGCAGCTTAGGTGTGGCAGGGGGCGCGGGTGGCTATGGCTACACCTTC
.,TRBV5-1,.,TRBJ1-1,CASSLPASQNTEAFF,TGCGCCAGCAGCTTGCCCGCTAGCCAGAACACTGAAGCTTTCTTT
.,TRBV7-9,.,TRBJ1-4,CASSPGTTNEKLFF,TGTGCCAGCAGCCCAGGGACAACTAATGAAAAACTGTTTTTT
.,TRBV19,.,TRBJ2-5,CASSIRGQGSQETQYF,TGTGCCAGTAGTATTAGGGGTCAGGGGTCCCAAGAGACCCAGTACTTC
.,TRBV10-3,TRBD1,TRBJ1-2,CAISWGQEYGYTF,TGTGCCATCAGCTGGGGACAGGAGTATGGCTACACCTTC
.,TRBV29-1,.,TRBJ2-5,CSVEATFQETQYF,TGCAGCGTTGAAGCGACGTTCCAAGAGACCCAGTACTTC
few,TRBV28,TRBD1,TRBJ2-1,CASSLVGQDSNEQFF,TGTGCCAGCAGTTTAGTGGGACAGGACAGCAATGAGCAGTTCTTC
.,TRBV6-6,.,TRBJ1-1,CASSLDRNTEAFF,TGTGCCAGCAGTTTGGACAGAAACACTGAAGCTTTCTTT
few,TRBV6-1,.,TRBJ2-7,CASSESGNHYEQYF,TGTGCCAGCAGTGAATCTGGGAATCATTACGAGCAGTACTTC
.,TRBV19,.,TRBJ2-2,CASNRHLPRRTGELFF,TGTGCCAGTAATCGTCACCTCCCCCGAAGGACCGGGGAGCTGTTTTTT
.,TRBV5-4,TRBD2,TRBJ2-3,CASSLVVAGADTQYF,TGTGCCAGCAGCTTGGTGGTAGCGGGAGCAGATACGCAGTATTTT
once,TRBV6-4,.,TRBJ2-5,CASSALGGHGETQYF,TGTGCCAGCAGTGCCCTAGGGGGACACGGAGAGACCCAGTACTTC
.,TRBV18,TRBD1,TRBJ2-5,CASSRDSQETQYF,TGTGCCAGCTCACGGGACAGTCAAGAGACCCAGTACTTC
.,TRBV7-9,.,TRBJ2-3,CASSPRPRDFTDTQYF,TGTGCCAGCAGCCCGCGACCTCGGGACTTCACAGATACGCAGTATTTT
.,TRBV7-2,.,TRBJ2-3,CASSLLGRGGWTDTQYF,TGTGCCAGCAGCTTACTCGGTAGGGGGGGTTGGACAGATACGCAGTATTTT
.,TRBV11-3,.,TRBJ2-4,CASSLDPGVTAKNIQYF,TGTGCCAGCAGCTTAGACCCAGGGGTCACGGCCAAAAACATTCAGTACTTC
.,TRBV18,.,TRBJ1-2,CASSPRDPVLYGYTF,TGTGCCAGCTCACCACGGGATCCAGTCCTCTATGGCTACACCTTC
.,TRBV25-1,TRBD2,TRBJ2-1,CASSPPGLAGNEQFF,TGTGCCAGCTCCCCTCCGGGACTAGCGGGTAATGAGCAGTTCTTC
.,TRBV9,.,TRBJ2-1,CASKRGENEQFF,TGTGCCAGCAAAAGGGGAGAAAATGAGCAGTTCTTC
.,TRBV11-2,.,TRBJ2-7,CASSLFGGMEYEQYF,TGTGCCAGCAGCTTATTCGGCGGGATGGAATACGAGCAGTACTTC
.,TRBV27,TRBD1,TRBJ2-2,CASSLWTGGGNGELFF,TGTGCCAGCAGTTTATGGACAGGGGGCGGCAACGGGGAGCTGTTTTTT